This entry lists 13 T cell receptor beta chains sequenced from one sample in a study of T cell changes during pregnancy in multiple sclerosis. The repertoire was sequenced with immunoSEQ multiplex PCR; TCRdb's copy has only in-frame clones and lacks some. Of 55,000 to 70,000 clones in the sample, under 95% were seen once. The sequencing used peripheral blood, collected in the third trimester of pregnancy. These TCRs come from a female donor in good health, enrolled as a control in a pregnancy study.

This clone was seen a single time. The V and J genes are TRBV4-1 and TRBJ1-6; perhaps TRBD1 as D (5 bases). From germline, CDR1 is MGHRA and CDR2 YSYEKL. Trimming shortened V by 4 bases and J by 7 bases, and 17 bases separated the two germline ends. CDR3 length: 16 residues. CDR3 nucleotides: TGCGCCAGCAGCCCTCCCCGGGACGGGGGAAATTCACCCCTCCACTTT. Translating gives CASSPPRDGGNSPLHF.

CDR3 in DNA: TGCAGCGGCCGGGACACCTCCTACGAGCAGTACTTC. Its translation: CSGRDTSYEQYF. This rearrangement joins TRBV29-1 to TRBJ2-7; D perhaps matches TRBD1 (6 bases). The CDR3 covers 12 residues. CDR1 and CDR2 (germline): SQVTM, ANQGSEA. Trimming left V 7 bases short and J 0 bases short, with 10 bases between.

The CDR3 loop reads CASSPYTGGGYTF. CDR3 DNA: TGTGCCAGCAGCCCTTACACGGGTGGAGGCTACACCTTC. V gene TRBV7-8 combines with J gene TRBJ1-2, with D hard to call. Deletions cut 5 bases from V and 8 bases from J, with 15 bases between. The germline V gene has CDR1 SGHVS and CDR2 FQNEAQ. The CDR3 sequence is 13 residues long.

This clone has only one observation. The chain uses TRBV7-8 and TRBJ2-7; D is perhaps TRBD1 (6 bases). V lost 1 base to trimming and J lost 6 bases, with 13 bases between them. Germline V gene sequence: CDR1 SGHVS, CDR2 FQNEAQ. The CDR3 runs 14 residues. Written as DNA, the CDR3 is TGTGCCAGCAGCTTAGACCGGACAGTATCCGAGCAGTACTTC. Its translation is CASSLDRTVSEQYF.

The chain employs TRBV7-2 and TRBJ2-2; D gene unclear. The germline V gene encodes CDR1 SGHTA and CDR2 FQGNSA. Trimming left V 3 bases short and J 8 bases short, with 4 bases between. The CDR3 spans 11 residues. CDR3 in DNA: TGTGCCAGCAGCTTGTATGGGGAGCTGTTTTTT. Translated, it gives CASSLYGELFF.

The chain combines TRBV27 with TRBJ2-2, with TRBD1 as a possible D gene (6 bases). CDR3 length: 12 residues. Trimming took off 6 bases at V and 6 bases at J, with 8 bases between the two ends. The germline V gene has CDR1 MNHEY and CDR2 SMNVEV (reference sequence). This chain's CDR3 is CASRQGSGELFF. CDR3 bases: TGTGCCAGCAGACAGGGATCCGGGGAGCTGTTTTTT.

This clone was counted between two and nine times. The CDR3 is CAWSSGVNTEAFF. The CDR3 DNA reads as TGTGCCTGGAGTTCCGGGGTGAACACTGAAGCTTTCTTT. This chain links TRBV30 with TRBJ1-1, with D unresolved. The CDR3 spans 13 residues. Germline loops: CDR1 GTSNPN, CDR2 SVGIG (reference sequence). V dropped 2 bases and J dropped 0 bases, with 7 bases sitting between them.

The count of this clone is one. V and J are TRBV19 and TRBJ1-1; 11 nucleotides match TRBD1. This CDR3 is built from 14 residues. V was pared by 6 bases and J by 11 bases, with 11 bases of the junction left unmatched. Germline assignment: CDR1 LNHDA and CDR2 SQIVND (reference sequence). This chain's CDR3 is CASRPPGQGVLAFF. The CDR3, as DNA: TGTGCCAGTAGGCCTCCGGGACAGGGGGTCTTGGCTTTCTTT.

CDR3 nucleotides: TGTGCCAGCAGCGTAGGGGGGGGAACCGGGGAGCTGTTTTTT. This sequence encodes CASSVGGGTGELFF. This chain connects TRBV9 to TRBJ2-2, with 7 bases aligning to TRBD2. CDR1 SGDLS and CDR2 YYNGEE come from the germline V gene. The CDR3 length is 14 residues. J gave up 5 bases and V 0 bases, and 1 base lay outside the gene matches.

The V and J genes are TRBV27 and TRBJ2-1, with D tentatively TRBD1 (6 bases). This CDR3 region has 15 residues. The germline V gene encodes CDR1 MNHEY and CDR2 SMNVEV (reference sequence). Trimming removed 6 bases from V and 3 bases from J, with 15 bases in between. The CDR3 bases are TGTGCCAGCAGACTCCAGGGGTTAAACTACAATGAGCAGTTCTTC. Encoded protein: CASRLQGLNYNEQFF.

The chain combines TRBV5-4 with TRBJ2-1, with 10 bases identical to TRBD1. The germline V gene encodes CDR1 SGHNT and CDR2 YYREEE (reference sequence). V lost 4 bases to trimming and J lost 7 bases; unmatched junction nucleotides: 8. This CDR3 comprises 15 residues. As DNA, the CDR3 is TGTGCCAGCAGCAACGGACAGGGGGTTATTAATGAGCAGTTCTTC. It encodes CASSNGQGVINEQFF.

V usage is TRBV28 and J usage is TRBJ2-7; TRBD2 agrees at 7 bases. The V gene's germline CDR1 is MDHEN and CDR2 SYDVKM. The CDR3 extends over 14 amino acids. V dropped 3 bases and J dropped 1; count of bases not matched to a gene: 3. CDR3 nucleotides: TGTGCCAGCAGTTTTGGGGGGGTATCCTACGAGCAGTACTTC. Translated, it gives CASSFGGVSYEQYF.

This clone showed up just once. V is TRBV4-2 and J is TRBJ1-2, with D unclear. Germline-derived CDR1 and CDR2 are LGHNA and YNFKEQ. Trimming took 0 bases from V and 8 from J, leaving 10 bases between them. The CDR3 has 13 amino acids. CDR3 sequence: CASSQERREGYTF. CDR3 DNA: TGTGCCAGCAGCCAAGAGAGGAGGGAGGGCTACACCTTC.